This TCR beta chain was documented in a study of T cells in Graves' hyperthyroidism and ophthalmopathy. Notes on the study in general: A model of 13 V-J features distinguished ophthalmopathy from stable hyperthyroidism.

There are many counts of this clonotype. Its antigen is unidentified. Lactation, pregnancy, other autoimmune disease or uncontrolled infection excluded patients. Authors of the study amplified TCR beta CDR3 regions from RNA transcripts. With the HTBI primer set, the TCR CDR3 went through a first round of RT-PCR. One entry per CDR3 protein results from TCRdb running MiXCR on the multiplex PCR reads. Of about 640,000 distinct CDR3 sequences listed, approximately 42% are singletons. The CDR3 is 13 residues long. V was cut by 2 bases and J by 0 bases, with 7 bases left in between. Looked up from germline, CDR1 is SQVTM and CDR2 is ANQGSEA.

Sequencing was done on a sample of peripheral blood or thyroid tissue (not recorded which). This TCR came from an adult man with Graves' disease, either hyperthyroidism or ophthalmopathy (not recorded which). The chain employs TRBV29-1 and TRBJ1-1; D might be TRBD1 (6 bases). The CDR3 nucleotides are TGCAGCGTTGAAAGGGACATGAACACTGAAGCTTTCTTT. It translates to CSVERDMNTEAFF.